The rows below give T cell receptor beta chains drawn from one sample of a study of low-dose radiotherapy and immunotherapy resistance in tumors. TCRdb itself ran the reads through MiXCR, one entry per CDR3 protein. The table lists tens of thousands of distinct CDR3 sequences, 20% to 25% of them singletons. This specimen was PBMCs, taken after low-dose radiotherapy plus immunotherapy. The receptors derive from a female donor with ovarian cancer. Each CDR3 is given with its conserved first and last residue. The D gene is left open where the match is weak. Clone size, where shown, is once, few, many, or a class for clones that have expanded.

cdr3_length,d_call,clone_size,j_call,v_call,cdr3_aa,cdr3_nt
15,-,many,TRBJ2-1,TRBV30,CAWSKWSGPDNEQFF,TGTGCCTGGAGTAAATGGAGCGGACCGGACAATGAGCAGTTCTTC
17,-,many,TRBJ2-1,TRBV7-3,CASSLNPVGFPPHEQFF,TGTGCCAGCAGCTTAAACCCCGTGGGGTTCCCCCCCCATGAGCAGTTCTTC
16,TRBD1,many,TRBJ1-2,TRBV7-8,CASSHELAGGAIGYTF,TGTGCCAGCAGCCACGAACTCGCAGGGGGTGCTATTGGCTACACCTTC
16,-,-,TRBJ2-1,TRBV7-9,CASSRSGTSSYNEQFF,TGTGCCAGCAGCCGATCGGGGACGAGCTCCTACAATGAGCAGTTCTTC
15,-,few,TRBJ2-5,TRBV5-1,CASSLEAGLAETQYF,TGCGCCAGCAGCTTGGAAGCAGGTTTGGCAGAGACCCAGTACTTC
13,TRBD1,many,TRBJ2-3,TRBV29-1,CSVGDRFRNTQYF,TGCAGCGTCGGGGACAGGTTCAGGAATACGCAGTATTTT
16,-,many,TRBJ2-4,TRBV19,CASSNPGELAKNIQYF,TGTGCCAGTAGTAACCCTGGCGAGCTAGCCAAAAACATTCAGTACTTC
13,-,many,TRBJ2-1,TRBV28,CASSDAGYNEQFF,TGTGCCAGCAGTGACGCCGGGTACAATGAGCAGTTCTTC
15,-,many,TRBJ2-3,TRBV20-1,CSARESGISTDTQYF,TGCAGTGCTAGAGAAAGTGGGATAAGCACAGATACGCAGTATTTT
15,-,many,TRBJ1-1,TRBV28,CASSSPRTVNTEAFF,TGTGCCAGCAGTTCCCCCCGGACGGTGAACACTGAAGCTTTCTTT
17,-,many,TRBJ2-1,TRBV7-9,CASSLAWEVRRGAEQFF,TGTGCCAGCAGCTTAGCCTGGGAAGTCCGCCGTGGCGCTGAGCAGTTCTTC
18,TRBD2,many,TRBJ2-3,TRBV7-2,CASSQVPAGGFRTDTQYF,TGTGCCAGCAGCCAGGTACCAGCGGGAGGGTTTCGCACAGATACGCAGTATTTT
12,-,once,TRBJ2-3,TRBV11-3,CASCANTDTKYF,TGTGCCAGCTGCGCAAACACAGATACGAAGTATTTT
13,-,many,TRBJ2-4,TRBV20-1,CSAHNRAKNIQYF,TGCAGTGCCCATAACAGAGCCAAAAACATTCAGTACTTC
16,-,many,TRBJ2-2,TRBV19,CASSMSQGTNTGELFF,TGTGCCAGTAGTATGAGTCAGGGGACGAACACCGGGGAGCTGTTTTTT
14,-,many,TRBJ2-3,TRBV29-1,CSVERGAAIDTQYF,TGCAGCGTTGAAAGGGGGGCGGCCATAGATACGCAGTATTTT
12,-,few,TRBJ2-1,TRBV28,CASSRITNEQFF,TGTGCCAGCAGTAGAATCACGAATGAGCAGTTCTTC
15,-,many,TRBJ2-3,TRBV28,CASSFRGSGADTQYF,TGTGCCAGCAGTTTTCGAGGGAGTGGTGCAGATACGCAGTATTTT
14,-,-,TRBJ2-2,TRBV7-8,CASSQITSTGELFF,TGTGCCAGCAGCCAAATAACTAGCACCGGGGAGCTGTTTTTT
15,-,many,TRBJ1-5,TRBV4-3,CASSQETGAGQPQHF,TGCGCCAGCAGCCAAGAGACGGGGGCTGGTCAGCCCCAGCATTTT
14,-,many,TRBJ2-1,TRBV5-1,CASRVSGPTNEQFF,TGCGCCAGCAGAGTATCAGGGCCAACCAATGAGCAGTTCTTC
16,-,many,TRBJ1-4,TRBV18,CASSKTNAATNEKLFF,TGTGCCAGCTCGAAAACCAACGCTGCAACTAATGAAAAACTGTTTTTT
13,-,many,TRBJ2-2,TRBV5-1,CASSWIITGELFF,TGCGCCAGCAGCTGGATAATAACCGGGGAGCTGTTTTTT
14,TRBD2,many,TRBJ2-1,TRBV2,CASRPGTIDNEQFF,TGTGCCAGCAGGCCCGGGACTATCGACAATGAGCAGTTCTTC
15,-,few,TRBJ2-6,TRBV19,CASSIAGAGANVLTF,TGTGCCAGTAGTATCGCCGGGGCTGGGGCCAACGTCCTGACTTTC
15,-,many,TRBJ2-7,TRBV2,CASTRGGLERYEQYF,TGTGCCAGCACCCGAGGGGGGCTTGAAAGATACGAGCAGTACTTC
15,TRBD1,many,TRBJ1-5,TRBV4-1,CASSQAGQGVQPQHF,TGCGCCAGCAGCCAAGCGGGACAGGGGGTCCAGCCCCAGCATTTT
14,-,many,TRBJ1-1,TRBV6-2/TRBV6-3,CASKMTEQNTEAFF,TGTGCCAGCAAGATGACAGAGCAGAACACTGAAGCTTTCTTT
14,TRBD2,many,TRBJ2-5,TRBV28,CASSQAGGPQTQYF,TGTGCCAGCAGTCAAGCGGGGGGGCCTCAGACCCAGTACTTC
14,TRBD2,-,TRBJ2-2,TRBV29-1,CSVGRETNTGELFF,TGCAGCGTTGGGCGGGAGACGAACACCGGGGAGCTGTTTTTT
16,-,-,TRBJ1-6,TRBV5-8,CASSIPGLGYNSPLHF,TGTGCCAGCAGCATTCCAGGCCTTGGGTATAATTCACCCCTCCACTTT
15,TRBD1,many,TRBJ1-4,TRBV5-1,CASSPTGKYNEKLFF,TGCGCCAGCAGCCCGACAGGGAAATATAATGAAAAACTGTTTTTT
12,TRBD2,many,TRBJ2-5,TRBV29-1,CSVEGGGETQYF,TGCAGCGTTGAAGGGGGGGGGGAGACCCAGTACTTC
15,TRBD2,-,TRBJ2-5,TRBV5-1,CASSSGGAWQETQYF,TGCGCCAGCAGTTCGGGGGGGGCCTGGCAAGAGACCCAGTACTTC
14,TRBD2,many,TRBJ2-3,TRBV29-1,CSVGGGLSTDTQYF,TGCAGCGTTGGCGGGGGGCTGAGCACAGATACGCAGTATTTT
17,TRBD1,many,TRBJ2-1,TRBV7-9,CASSSTSGTGEYNEQFF,TGTGCCAGCAGCTCGACCTCCGGGACAGGGGAGTACAATGAGCAGTTCTTC